These T cell receptor beta chains were read from a single sample in a study of blood T cell repertoires in COVID-19. Measured with immunoSEQ multiplex PCR; TCRdb has only the in-frame clones, and not every one. The table records a few hundred thousand clones, 75% to 90% of them present only once. The sequencing sample was made of PBMCs or T cells enriched from blood (not recorded which). The receptor set was obtained from a woman aged 18-30 years who had recovered from COVID-19. Each CDR3 is given with its conserved first and last residue.

CDR3 length	J gene	V gene	CDR3 protein
13	TRBJ1-5	TRBV27	CASSRDSLSPQHF
15	TRBJ1-1	TRBV3-1/TRBV3-2	CASSPMDRPNTEAFF
14	TRBJ1-1	TRBV5-1	CASSLALGQAEAFF
13	TRBJ2-5	TRBV19	CASRTASPGAQYF
14	TRBJ1-3	TRBV28	CASSPQTGGNTIYF
17	TRBJ2-7	TRBV10-3	CAISEGGTGPTRYEQYF
12	TRBJ1-1	TRBV28	CASKLGVTEAFF
14	TRBJ1-6	TRBV4-1	CASSQAGGNSPLHF
14	TRBJ1-4	TRBV5-1	CASSSGQGRGKLFF
12	TRBJ1-1	TRBV5-1	CATSSGDTEAFF
14	TRBJ2-2	TRBV5-6	CASRPGYTAGELFF
15	TRBJ2-7	TRBV18	CASSAGTVGIYEQYF
14	TRBJ1-5	TRBV25-1	CASSPGGVGQPQHF
11	TRBJ2-5	TRBV20-1	CSATIQETQYF
15	TRBJ1-1	TRBV28	CASSYNRGGNTEAFF
16	TRBJ1-1	TRBV19	CASSIRVTGGGTEAFF